This passage covers 12 T cell receptor beta chains from one sample sequenced in a study of T cell changes during pregnancy in multiple sclerosis. Method: immunoSEQ multiplex PCR; TCRdb's copy keeps in-frame clones and lacks some. The table shows around 95,000 clones, with around 90% occurring only once. This specimen consisted of peripheral blood, obtained after pregnancy. These receptors originate from a female donor in good health, enrolled as a control in a pregnancy study.

This chain connects TRBV9 to TRBJ2-2; no clear D. The CDR3 sequence is 15 residues long. Trimming stripped 0 bases from V and 1 base from J, with 7 bases between. Germline CDR1 is SGDLS and CDR2 is YYNGEE. As DNA, the CDR3 is TGTGCCAGCAGCGTAGCTCCACTGAACACCGGGGAGCTGTTTTTT. It codes for CASSVAPLNTGELFF.

This chain uses TRBV28 with TRBJ2-7; TRBD1 is a possible D gene (5 bases). This CDR3 is 14 amino acids long. The germline CDR1 and CDR2 sequences are MDHEN and SYDVKM. V dropped 7 bases and J dropped 1 base, with 14 bases sitting between them. DNA of the CDR3: TGTGCCAGCAAGGGGCGGTTCTCATCCTACGAGCAGTACTTC. The encoded protein is CASKGRFSSYEQYF. Looking up the rest from reference TRBV28 and TRBJ2-7 gives the full variable domain: DVKVTQSSRYLVKRTGEKVFLECVQDMDHENMFWYRQDPGLGLRLIYFSYDVKMKEKGDIPEGYSVSREKKERFSLILESASTNQTSMYLCASKGRFSSYEQYFGPGTRLTVT.

This chain uses TRBV13 with TRBJ2-2; a weak D match, TRBD1 (6 bases). Germline V CDR1 and CDR2: PRHDT, FYEKMQ (reference sequence). The CDR3 extends over 17 amino acids. V lost 5 bases and J 5 bases, leaving 21 bases between the germline ends. CDR3 amino acids: CASSTEDRSGTTGELFF. The CDR3 DNA is TGTGCCAGCAGCACAGAAGACAGGTCGGGTACGACCGGGGAGCTGTTTTTT.

CDR3 in DNA: TGTGCCAGTACCTTTGGGACAGTCATGAACACTGAAGCTTTCTTT. This codes for CASTFGTVMNTEAFF. The chain joins TRBV19 to TRBJ1-1; 7 nucleotides align to TRBD1. This CDR3 is built from 15 residues. The V gene end was trimmed by 7 bases and the J gene end by 0 bases; junction bases not matched to a gene: 8. Germline V gene data show CDR1 as LNHDA and CDR2 as SQIVND (reference sequence).

The V call is TRBV27, the J call TRBJ2-1, with 10 bases matching TRBD2. The junction had 5 bases not matched to a gene; V was cut back by 3 bases and J by 9 bases. CDR1 and CDR2 (germline): MNHEY, SMNVEV (reference sequence). The CDR3 totals 14 residues. The CDR3: CASSLSGRASEQFF. The CDR3, as DNA: TGTGCCAGCAGTTTGAGCGGGAGGGCCTCTGAGCAGTTCTTC.

This rearrangement joins TRBV6-5 to TRBJ2-3, with D possibly being TRBD1 (5 bases). This CDR3 is 14 amino acids long. V was pared by 7 bases and J by 1 base, with 12 bases between. CDR1 and CDR2 from the germline V gene are MNHEY and SVGAGI. For the CDR3, the DNA is TGTGCCAGCATGCAGGGAATACGCACAGATACGCAGTATTTT. It is translated as CASMQGIRTDTQYF.

J is TRBJ1-5 and V is TRBV4-1; the D gene is possibly TRBD1 (6 bases). Germline V gene lookup returns CDR1 MGHRA and CDR2 YSYEKL. This CDR3 region has 16 residues. V dropped 0 bases and J dropped 4 bases, with 13 bases sitting between them. CDR3 residues: CASSQEGGQRNQPQHF. CDR3 DNA: TGCGCCAGCAGCCAAGAAGGAGGACAGCGGAATCAGCCCCAGCATTTT.

This chain's CDR3 is CASSPAEGLHEKLFF. CDR3 sequence (DNA): TGTGCCAGCTCACCAGCGGAAGGCTTACATGAAAAACTGTTTTTT. This chain links TRBV18 with TRBJ1-4, with D hard to call. Per the germline V gene, CDR1 is KGHSH and CDR2 is LQKENI. Trimming took 2 bases from V and 6 from J, leaving 13 bases between them. The CDR3 is made up of 15 amino acids.

The chain combines TRBV5-5 with TRBJ2-1; 14 nucleotides line up with TRBD2. V shed 4 bases and J 15 bases; nucleotides not matched to a gene: 6. Germline CDR1 reads SGHKS; CDR2 reads YYEKEE (reference sequence). The CDR3 has 13 residues. The CDR3 is CASSAGLAGDWFF. The CDR3 coding sequence is TGTGCCAGCAGCGCGGGACTAGCGGGAGATTGGTTCTTC.

The V and J genes are TRBV5-1 and TRBJ2-5, with 11 bases that match TRBD2. The CDR3 loop spans 14 amino acids. V was clipped by 8 bases and J by 5 bases; unmatched bases: 8. CDR1 and CDR2 (germline): SGHRS, YFSETQ. For the CDR3, the DNA is TGCGCCAGTTATAGCGGGGGGGCGGAGGAGACCCAGTACTTC. Protein product: CASYSGGAEETQYF.

The genes are TRBV7-9 and TRBJ2-3; a weak D match, TRBD1 (6 bases). Looked up from germline, CDR1 is SEHNR and CDR2 is FQNEAQ (reference sequence). The CDR3 extends over 16 amino acids. V gave up 2 bases and J gave up 2 bases, with 14 bases separating them. The CDR3 nucleotides read TGTGCCAGCAGCTTATCAGCCAGACAGGACACAGATACGCAGTATTTT. It translates to CASSLSARQDTDTQYF.

V usage is TRBV2 and J usage is TRBJ2-5; 13 bases line up with TRBD2. CDR1 and CDR2 (germline): SNHLY, FYNNEI. The CDR3 contains 14 residues. The junction had 0 bases not matched to a gene; V was cut back by 6 bases and J by 2 bases. CDR3 in DNA: TGTGCCAGCAGGACTAGCGGGGGGCAAGAGACCCAGTACTTC. Its translation: CASRTSGGQETQYF. Together with reference TRBV2 and TRBJ2-5, the CDR3 gives the full variable domain: EPEVTQTPSHQVTQMGQEVILRCVPISNHLYFYWYRQILGQKVEFLVSFYNNEISEKSEIFDDQFSVERPDGSNFTLKIRSTKLEDSAMYFCASRTSGGQETQYFGPGTRLLVL.